Below are 4 T cell receptor beta chains sequenced from a single sample in a study of blood T cell repertoires in COVID-19. Method: immunoSEQ multiplex PCR; TCRdb's copy keeps in-frame clones and lacks some. The data hold approximately 170,000 clones, with over 75% observed a single time. The source material was peripheral blood. The receptors originated from a man aged 65-85 years who had recovered from COVID-19.

The chain has TRBV6-6 and TRBJ2-3; TRBD2 agrees at 11 bases. Germline lookup yields CDR1 MNHNY and CDR2 SVGAGI (reference sequence). The junction had 5 bases not matched to a gene; V was cut back by 5 bases and J by 1 base. The CDR3 spans 16 residues. CDR3 residues: CASSQTGLAGTDTQYF. The CDR3 nucleotides read TGTGCCAGCAGTCAAACGGGACTAGCGGGCACAGATACGCAGTATTTT.

The genes are TRBV5-1 and TRBJ1-2, with 11 bases that match TRBD1. The CDR3 has 16 amino acids. Germline CDR1 is SGHRS and CDR2 is YFSETQ. V was clipped by 1 base and J by 8 bases; unmatched bases: 10. CDR3 sequence (DNA): TGCGCCAGCAGCTTGCTTCCGGGACAGGGGGAGGGAGGCTACACCTTC. This encodes CASSLLPGQGEGGYTF.

This chain uses TRBV6-6 with TRBJ2-7; possible D gene TRBD2, 5 bases. This CDR3 contains 13 residues. Germline lookup yields CDR1 MNHNY and CDR2 SVGAGI (reference sequence). Trimming took 1 base from V and 4 from J, leaving 8 bases between them. CDR3 DNA: TGTGCCAGCAGTTACTATGAGGGTTACGAGCAGTACTTC. As protein: CASSYYEGYEQYF.

This clone was seen once. The CDR3 DNA reads TGTGCCAGCAGTTACTCGACAGGGTTGGACACTGAAGCTTTCTTT. Protein sequence: CASSYSTGLDTEAFF. The rearrangement links TRBV6-2 or TRBV6-3 to TRBJ1-1; 7 nucleotides agree with TRBD1. The CDR3 extends over 15 amino acids. The germline V gene encodes CDR1 MNHEY and CDR2 SVGEGT. J was trimmed by 3 bases and V by 0 bases; bases with no gene match: 4.